These 24 T cell receptor beta chains originate from one sample sequenced in a study of CD8 T cells in ankylosing spondylitis. General study points: A TCR beta motif made of fewer than 10 highly homologous variants seemed typical of ankylosing spondylitis blood.

A single record per CDR3 protein comes from TCRdb applying MiXCR to the 5' RACE reads. The sample lists a few hundred thousand distinct CDR3 sequences; around 24% were seen once. These receptors are not linked to any known antigen. Sequenced input: blood, either unsorted or a sorted T cell fraction (not recorded which). The receptors derive from a male donor with ankylosing spondylitis.

This clonotype showed up just a few times. The genes are TRBV12-3 or TRBV12-4 and TRBJ2-5; D gene uncertain. This CDR3 is 15 amino acids long. Trimming stripped 5 bases from V and 5 bases from J, with 18 bases between. The CDR3 spells CASSVELILGETQYF. CDR3 in DNA: TGTGCCAGCAGTGTCGAGCTGATTCTGGGGGAGACCCAGTACTTC.

V and J are TRBV18 and TRBJ1-2; 7 bases line up with TRBD1. V trimming: 3 bases; J trimming: 4 bases; junction bases outside the gene matches: 11. The V gene's germline CDR1 is KGHSH and CDR2 LQKENI. This CDR3 is 16 amino acids long. The CDR3 DNA sequence: TGTGCCAGCTCACCGCCAACAGGGGCGATTGTCTATGGCTACACCTTC. This encodes CASSPPTGAIVYGYTF.

The chain carries TRBV5-8 and TRBJ1-6; D is ambiguous. The CDR3 has 14 amino acids. V was cut by 5 bases and J by 8 bases, with 14 bases left in between. The germline V gene encodes CDR1 SGHTS and CDR2 YDEGEE. The CDR3 protein is CASSLEAAYSPLHF. CDR3 coding DNA: TGTGCCAGCAGTCTTGAAGCGGCCTATTCACCCCTCCACTTT.

At least ten counts were recorded for this clonotype. The chain combines TRBV5-1 with TRBJ2-5; the match to TRBD2 covers 9 bases. The germline V gene has CDR1 SGHRS and CDR2 YFSETQ. J was trimmed by 4 bases and V by 4 bases; bases with no gene match: 8. The CDR3 is 15 amino acids. CDR3 nucleotides: TGCGCCAGCAGCAGGACGGGACTAGCTGGAGAGACCCAGTACTTC. Amino acids: CASSRTGLAGETQYF.

The chain combines TRBV7-2 with TRBJ1-5; D is ambiguous. V lost 1 base to trimming and J lost 4 bases, with 8 bases between them. CDR1 and CDR2 from the germline V gene are SGHTA and FQGNSA. CDR3 length: 14 residues. DNA of the CDR3: TGTGCCAGCAGCTTAGGCAGGAAGAATCAGCCCCAGCATTTT. Protein product: CASSLGRKNQPQHF.

V usage is TRBV3-1 and J usage is TRBJ2-1; TRBD2 is a possible D gene (6 bases). V lost 4 bases, J lost 4 bases, and 11 bases lay in between. Germline V gene data show CDR1 as LGHDT and CDR2 as YNNKEL (reference sequence). CDR3 size: 14 residues. CDR3 DNA sequence: TGTGCCAGCAGCCCCCCCGGGACTTACAATGAGCAGTTCTTC. It codes for CASSPPGTYNEQFF.

This clonotype was recorded a few times. This chain uses TRBV5-1 with TRBJ1-4; weak D call: TRBD1 (5 bases). In germline, CDR1 is SGHRS, CDR2 YFSETQ. This CDR3 spans 15 amino acids. V lost 0 bases to trimming and J lost 8 bases, with 14 bases between them. The CDR3 region has the DNA TGCGCCAGCAGCTTGGGGGGCAGAGGAAGCGAAAAACTGTTTTTT. Translating gives CASSLGGRGSEKLFF.

This chain connects TRBV29-1 to TRBJ2-2, with 9 nucleotides matching TRBD1. V lost 5 bases, J lost 3 bases, and 7 bases stayed unmatched. The CDR3 covers 15 residues. CDR1 and CDR2 from the germline V gene are SQVTM and ANQGSEA. This chain's CDR3 is CSVSRTGVDTGELFF. In DNA, the CDR3 is TGCAGCGTTAGTAGGACAGGGGTGGACACCGGGGAGCTGTTTTTT.

The J gene is TRBJ2-3, the V gene TRBV20-1, with D possibly TRBD2 on 6 matching bases. The V and J ends lost 4 bases and 4 bases respectively, with 15 bases between them. Germline CDR1 is DFQATT and CDR2 is SNEGSKA (reference sequence). The CDR3 covers 14 residues. CDR3 nucleotides: TGCAGTGCTACCCGGGAGAGAACTGCAGATACGCAGTATTTT. It encodes CSATRERTADTQYF.

The J gene is TRBJ1-4, the V gene TRBV12-5, with D hard to call. This CDR3 contains 14 residues. Trimming left V 5 bases short and J 5 bases short, with 12 bases between. From germline, CDR1 is LGHNT and CDR2 FRNRAP. The CDR3 protein is CASGPPGRNEKLFF. The DNA of the CDR3 is TGTGCTAGTGGTCCCCCGGGCCGCAATGAAAAACTGTTTTTT. Full variable domain (rest looked up from reference TRBV12-5 and TRBJ1-4): DARVTQTPRHKVTEMGQEVTMRCQPILGHNTVFWYRQTMMQGLELLAYFRNRAPLDDSGMPKDRFSAEMPDATLATLKIQPSEPRDSAVYFCASGPPGRNEKLFFGSGTQLSVL.

V gene TRBV10-3 combines with J gene TRBJ2-3; unclear D gene. Germline V gene sequence: CDR1 ENHRY, CDR2 SYGVKD. V lost 4 bases and J 0 bases, leaving 8 bases between the germline ends. The CDR3 covers 14 residues. The CDR3 loop is CAISADSSTDTQYF. The CDR3 nucleotides read TGTGCCATCAGTGCTGATTCTAGCACAGATACGCAGTATTTT.

V is TRBV20-1 and J is TRBJ1-5, with a possible D match to TRBD1 (5 bases). This CDR3 has 15 residues. Germline CDR1 DFQATT, CDR2 SNEGSKA (reference sequence). Trimming cost V 5 bases and J 3 bases, with 17 bases left between them. The CDR3 reads CSAGGGRFDNQPQHF. CDR3 coding DNA: TGCAGTGCTGGGGGTGGAAGGTTCGACAATCAGCCCCAGCATTTT.

This clonotype was seen more than once but under ten times. This chain uses TRBV11-2 with TRBJ2-1; a possible D gene is TRBD1 (6 bases). CDR1 and CDR2 (germline): SGHAT, FQNNGV. The CDR3 is made up of 16 amino acids. Trimming cost V 2 bases and J 7 bases, with 18 bases left between them. The CDR3 nucleotides are TGTGCCAGCAGCTTAACCGGGACACCATTAGGGAATGAGCAGTTCTTC. Its protein is CASSLTGTPLGNEQFF.

The sample holds a few counts of this clonotype. The chain uses TRBV28 and TRBJ1-1; no firm D call. The V end lost 2 bases, the J end lost 0 bases, and 16 bases lay between the germline ends. Germline assignment: CDR1 MDHEN and CDR2 SYDVKM. This CDR3 is built from 17 residues. The CDR3 nucleotides are TGTGCCAGCAGTTTAGGAATTGGATCTCTTCTGAACACTGAAGCTTTCTTT. It is translated as CASSLGIGSLLNTEAFF. Variable domain in full (rest from reference TRBV28 and TRBJ1-1): DVKVTQSSRYLVKRTGEKVFLECVQDMDHENMFWYRQDPGLGLRLIYFSYDVKMKEKGDIPEGYSVSREKKERFSLILESASTNQTSMYLCASSLGIGSLLNTEAFFGQGTRLTVV.

The rearrangement links TRBV6-1 to TRBJ1-2; a possible D gene is TRBD1 (6 bases). The ends were cut back, 6 bases at V and 0 bases at J, with 14 bases in the middle. CDR3 length: 15 amino acids. The germline V gene has CDR1 MNHNS and CDR2 SASEGT. Written as DNA, the CDR3 is TGTGCCAGCAGATCACAGGGATCGTCTAACTATGGCTACACCTTC. It encodes CASRSQGSSNYGYTF.

The V and J genes are TRBV20-1 and TRBJ2-7; weak D call: TRBD1 (5 bases). There are 13 residues in the CDR3. The V gene's germline CDR1 is DFQATT and CDR2 SNEGSKA (reference sequence). Trimming cost V 1 base and J 6 bases, with 13 bases left between them. The CDR3, as DNA: TGCAGTGCTAGAGGGCAGGGTAAGGGCGAGCAGTACTTC. Translation gives CSARGQGKGEQYF.

The chain is built from TRBV19 and TRBJ2-1, with 12 bases aligning to TRBD2. Germline V lookup: CDR1 LNHDA, CDR2 SQIVND (reference sequence). Losses at the gene ends were 4 bases for V and 4 bases for J; bases not matched to a gene: 5. This CDR3 is 16 amino acids long. CDR3 sequence reads: CASSTLAGGGYNEQFF. CDR3 sequence (DNA): TGTGCCAGTAGTACACTAGCGGGAGGAGGGTACAATGAGCAGTTCTTC. Full variable domain (outside the CDR3, taken from reference TRBV19 and TRBJ2-1): DGGITQSPKYLFRKEGQNVTLSCEQNLNHDAMYWYRQDPGQGLRLIYYSQIVNDFQKGDIAEGYSVSREKKESFPLTVTSAQKNPTAFYLCASSTLAGGGYNEQFFGPGTRLTVL.

V and J are TRBV9 and TRBJ2-1; D is ambiguous. Germline V gene data show CDR1 as SGDLS and CDR2 as YYNGEE. The CDR3 is 16 residues long. V dropped 4 bases and J dropped 0 bases, with 14 bases sitting between them. CDR3 nucleotides: TGTGCCAGCAGCCCTGTCTGGCGGAGCTCCTACAATGAGCAGTTCTTC. Its protein product is CASSPVWRSSYNEQFF.

This clonotype was counted many times. J is TRBJ2-2 and V is TRBV29-1; TRBD2 agrees at 8 bases. The trim removed 1 base at V and 7 bases at J, leaving 5 bases unmatched. The V gene's germline CDR1 is SQVTM and CDR2 ANQGSEA. The CDR3 contains 14 residues. CDR3 residues: CSVEASGRGGELFF. CDR3 nucleotide sequence: TGCAGCGTTGAAGCCAGCGGGAGAGGCGGGGAGCTGTTTTTT.

This rearrangement joins TRBV12-3 or TRBV12-4 to TRBJ1-4, with D perhaps matching TRBD1 (6 bases). This CDR3 comprises 16 residues. V lost 6 bases and J lost 4, with 18 bases in between. CDR3 protein: CASSLRYGQINEKLFF. Written as DNA, the CDR3 is TGTGCCAGCAGCCTTCGATACGGACAGATTAATGAAAAACTGTTTTTT.

The V gene is TRBV20-1, the J gene TRBJ2-1; TRBD2 agrees at 12 bases. Germline V CDR1 and CDR2: DFQATT, SNEGSKA (reference sequence). V lost 6 bases and J lost 9; bases outside the gene matches: 15. CDR3 length: 16 residues. CDR3 sequence (DNA): TGCAGTGCCCACGAACCGGGACTAGCGGGTGCAACTGAGCAGTTCTTC. Encoded protein: CSAHEPGLAGATEQFF.

The V gene is TRBV4-3, the J gene TRBJ2-5, with D perhaps matching TRBD2 (6 bases). Germline V gene sequence: CDR1 LGHNA, CDR2 YSLEER. This CDR3 spans 14 amino acids. Deletions cut 0 bases from V and 5 bases from J, with 10 bases between. The CDR3 loop reads CASSQDAGGETQYF. The CDR3 DNA sequence: TGCGCCAGCAGCCAAGATGCAGGAGGGGAGACCCAGTACTTC.

V is TRBV7-9 and J is TRBJ1-1; D is undetermined. CDR3 size: 12 residues. Germline V gene sequence: CDR1 SEHNR, CDR2 FQNEAQ (reference sequence). V was pared by 3 bases and J by 11 bases, with 13 bases between. CDR3 sequence: CASSFGEEGAFF. Written as DNA, the CDR3 is TGTGCCAGCAGCTTCGGAGAAGAAGGTGCTTTCTTT.

The V gene is TRBV2, the J gene TRBJ2-1; tentative D call: TRBD1 (5 bases). V lost 4 bases and J lost 7, with 14 bases in between. The CDR3 is 14 residues long. Germline V CDR1 and CDR2: SNHLY, FYNNEI. The CDR3 DNA follows: TGTGCCAGCAGTGTGGGGCTGGCTGCGAATGAGCAGTTCTTC. It translates to CASSVGLAANEQFF.